These 7 T cell receptor beta chains were sequenced from one sample in a study of T-cell memory formation after mild COVID-19. TCRdb recomputed calls from the 5' RACE reads with MiXCR, one row per CDR3 protein. The profile covers 70,000 to 100,000 distinct CDR3 sequences, with more than 10% appearing a single time and about a quarter taken by the ten largest. Sequencing was carried out using PBMCs or a T cell subset sorted from them (not recorded which). The receptors here all came from an adult woman who had mild COVID-19 (a few samples of this study predate the infection). Cell type and time point are not known.

This clonotype appeared a few times. The chain carries TRBV15 and TRBJ1-6; D is unresolved. The CDR3 is made up of 14 amino acids. The germline V and J ends were trimmed by 2 bases and 7 bases, with 9 bases remaining between them. Germline V gene lookup returns CDR1 LNHNV and CDR2 YYDKDF (reference sequence). For the CDR3, the DNA is TGTGCCACCAGCAGATCTACTACGAATTCACCCCTCCACTTT. Its translation is CATSRSTTNSPLHF.

The rearrangement uses TRBV7-2 and TRBJ2-2; a weak D match, TRBD2 (5 bases). V shed 1 base and J shed 4 bases, with 16 bases lying between them. The CDR3 has 17 residues. Germline V gives CDR1 SGHTA, CDR2 FQGNSA. CDR3 nucleotide sequence: TGTGCCAGCAGCTTAGAAGCGGCCCGGGTTCGCACCGGGGAGCTGTTTTTT. Protein sequence: CASSLEAARVRTGELFF.

This clonotype showed up many times. V usage is TRBV12-3 or TRBV12-4 and J usage is TRBJ2-7, with D tentatively TRBD1 (5 bases). Between the trimmed V and J ends, which lost 4 bases and 4 bases, there was a span of 11 bases. The length of the CDR3 is 13 residues. CDR3: CASSSRTIYEQYF. CDR3 nucleotide sequence: TGTGCCAGCAGTTCCCGGACAATTTACGAGCAGTACTTC.

The rearrangement joins TRBV12-3 or TRBV12-4 to TRBJ2-3; D call uncertain. V was pared by 5 bases and J by 1 base, with 7 bases between. This CDR3 spans 13 amino acids. The DNA for the CDR3 is TGTGCCAGCAGTACTCTACGCACAGATACGCAGTATTTT. This encodes CASSTLRTDTQYF.

V gene TRBV28 combines with J gene TRBJ1-1, with D unclear. CDR1 is MDHEN and CDR2 is SYDVKM in the germline V gene. The CDR3 runs 15 residues. Deletions cut 4 bases from V and 0 bases from J, with 12 bases between. The CDR3 protein is CASSSDGRLNTEAFF. As DNA, the CDR3 is TGTGCCAGCAGTTCCGACGGACGGTTGAACACTGAAGCTTTCTTT.

The V gene is TRBV4-2, the J gene TRBJ2-1; the match to TRBD2 covers 12 bases. V shed 4 bases and J 5 bases; nucleotides not matched to a gene: 6. CDR3 size: 16 residues. Looked up from germline, CDR1 is LGHNA and CDR2 is YNFKEQ. The CDR3 spells CASSPWTSGTDNEQFF. CDR3 bases: TGTGCCAGCAGCCCCTGGACTAGCGGGACGGACAATGAGCAGTTCTTC.

This clonotype appeared many times. The rearrangement joins TRBV12-3 or TRBV12-4 to TRBJ2-7, with D possibly TRBD1 on 5 matching bases. V was pared by 5 bases and J by 2 bases, with 10 bases between. This CDR3 comprises 13 residues. The CDR3 nucleotides are TGTGCCAGCAGTGGGGCACGCACCTACGAGCAGTACTTC. It specifies CASSGARTYEQYF.